Listed here are 25 T cell receptor beta chains from one sample, sequenced in a study of T cell changes during pregnancy in multiple sclerosis. Profiling relied on immunoSEQ multiplex PCR, and the TCRdb table lists in-frame clones only, not all of them. This table has roughly 68,000 clones, around 92% appearing once. The input for sequencing was peripheral blood, taken in the second trimester of pregnancy. These receptors came from a female donor in good health, enrolled as a control in a pregnancy study.

The chain combines TRBV18 with TRBJ1-6; D is undetermined. This CDR3 contains 15 residues. Germline CDR1 is KGHSH and CDR2 is LQKENI. Trimming took 3 bases from V and 2 from J, leaving 8 bases between them. The CDR3 DNA is TGTGCCAGCTCACCTTCGGTAACCTATAATTCACCCCTCCACTTT. It yields the protein CASSPSVTYNSPLHF.

This chain joins TRBV19 and TRBJ2-1, with a possible D match to TRBD1 (5 bases). The CDR3 sequence is 14 residues long. V was cut by 6 bases and J by 6 bases, with 15 bases left in between. CDR1 is LNHDA and CDR2 is SQIVND in the germline V gene (reference sequence). The CDR3 DNA follows: TGTGCCAGTAGCGACAGTTCAAGGGGCAATGAGCAGTTCTTC. It is translated as CASSDSSRGNEQFF. The full variable domain, completed using reference TRBV19 and TRBJ2-1, is DGGITQSPKYLFRKEGQNVTLSCEQNLNHDAMYWYRQDPGQGLRLIYYSQIVNDFQKGDIAEGYSVSREKKESFPLTVTSAQKNPTAFYLCASSDSSRGNEQFFGPGTRLTVL.

This sequence joins TRBV7-9 and TRBJ2-7; no reliable D call. This CDR3 comprises 14 residues. V was shortened by 0 bases and J by 1 base, with 7 bases between the two germline ends. Germline CDR1 SEHNR, CDR2 FQNEAQ (reference sequence). The CDR3 sequence: CASSLARVSYEQYF. CDR3 nucleotides: TGTGCCAGCAGCTTAGCACGCGTATCCTACGAGCAGTACTTC.

This chain joins TRBV6-5 and TRBJ1-4, with D hard to call. The CDR3 is 13 residues long. V was cut by 8 bases and J by 5 bases, with 12 bases left in between. Germline V gene data show CDR1 as MNHEY and CDR2 as SVGAGI. The CDR3 spells CASQAPQNEKLFF. The CDR3 DNA reads TGTGCCAGCCAGGCCCCCCAGAATGAAAAACTGTTTTTT.

This CDR3 is CASMPFQGAVGSPLHF. CDR3 in DNA: TGTGCCAGTATGCCCTTCCAGGGGGCCGTAGGTTCACCCCTCCACTTT. This chain connects TRBV19 to TRBJ1-6, with 8 bases matching TRBD1. The CDR3 spans 16 residues. Germline V gives CDR1 LNHDA, CDR2 SQIVND (reference sequence). The ends lost 7 bases at V and 9 bases at J; junction bases unmatched: 14.

V and J are TRBV25-1 and TRBJ1-1; 9 bases fit TRBD1. CDR3 size: 15 residues. Trimming removed 8 bases from V and 4 bases from J; junction bases left unmatched: 11. Germline assignment: CDR1 MGHDK and CDR2 SYGVNS. CDR3 loop: CASADRGRGSTEAFF. The CDR3, as DNA: TGTGCCAGCGCGGACAGGGGAAGGGGTAGCACTGAAGCTTTCTTT.

This chain links TRBV2 with TRBJ1-5, with D possibly TRBD1 on 6 matching bases. The ends were cut back, 3 bases at V and 7 bases at J, with 7 bases in the middle. CDR1 is SNHLY and CDR2 is FYNNEI in the germline V gene. The CDR3 has 12 residues. CDR3 bases: TGTGCCAGCAGTGATACAGGGCAGCCCCAGCATTTT. Protein sequence: CASSDTGQPQHF.

V is TRBV10-2 and J is TRBJ2-5; 9 nucleotides match TRBD2. CDR1 WSHSY and CDR2 SAAADI come from the germline V gene. CDR3 size: 19 residues. V lost 0 bases and J lost 5; bases outside the gene matches: 16. The CDR3 sequence: CASSESTFLAGGPRETQYF. In nucleotides, the CDR3 is TGCGCCAGCAGTGAGTCGACGTTCCTCGCGGGGGGGCCTAGGGAGACCCAGTACTTC.

V and J are TRBV19 and TRBJ2-7; a possible D gene is TRBD1 (5 bases). Deletions cut 5 bases from V and 2 bases from J, with 13 bases between. Germline V gene lookup returns CDR1 LNHDA and CDR2 SQIVND (reference sequence). The CDR3 extends over 14 amino acids. Here the CDR3 DNA reads TGTGCCAGTAGTCCCAGACAGAGCCCCTACGAGCAGTACTTC. Translated: CASSPRQSPYEQYF.

The chain couples TRBV27 to TRBJ2-1, with D possibly being TRBD2 (6 bases). This CDR3 spans 14 amino acids. Germline assignment: CDR1 MNHEY and CDR2 SMNVEV (reference sequence). V was shortened by 4 bases and J by 6 bases, with 13 bases between the two germline ends. CDR3 coding DNA: TGTGCCAGCAGTTCTGGAGGGCCTTTCAATGAGCAGTTCTTC. It codes for CASSSGGPFNEQFF.

This sequence joins TRBV10-3 and TRBJ2-5, with 8 bases identical to TRBD2. The CDR3 length is 12 residues. J lost 1 base, V lost 10 bases, and 2 bases had no gene match. From germline, CDR1 is ENHRY and CDR2 SYGVKD. The CDR3 is CATGTSQETQYF. The DNA of the CDR3 is TGTGCCACCGGGACTAGCCAAGAGACCCAGTACTTC.

The chain uses TRBV7-9 and TRBJ2-1; 8 bases map to TRBD2. V lost 5 bases to trimming and J lost 2 bases; unmatched junction nucleotides: 5. Germline V gene lookup returns CDR1 SEHNR and CDR2 FQNEAQ (reference sequence). There are 15 residues in the CDR3. The CDR3 DNA sequence: TGTGCCAGCAGCCACAGCGGGAGCACCTACAATGAGCAGTTCTTC. Protein product: CASSHSGSTYNEQFF.

This chain links TRBV29-1 with TRBJ2-2, with a tentative D call TRBD2 (5 bases). The CDR3 covers 15 residues. The germline CDR1 and CDR2 sequences are SQVTM and ANQGSEA. V shed 3 bases and J shed 1 base, with 12 bases lying between them. CDR3 region: CSVDFTGKNTGELFF. The DNA for the CDR3 is TGCAGCGTTGATTTTACGGGGAAGAACACCGGGGAGCTGTTTTTT.

This chain connects TRBV6-5 to TRBJ2-1, with D tentatively TRBD1 (6 bases). The V gene lost 7 bases and the J gene lost 3 bases, with 16 bases spanning the gap. This CDR3 region has 15 residues. Germline V gives CDR1 MNHEY, CDR2 SVGAGI. The CDR3 DNA is TGTGCCAGCACCTCTGGACAGTTACTCTACAATGAGCAGTTCTTC. Protein product: CASTSGQLLYNEQFF.

A single count supports this clone. This chain uses TRBV6-5 with TRBJ1-1; the D gene is possibly TRBD1 (6 bases). The CDR3 spans 13 residues. Germline assignment: CDR1 MNHEY and CDR2 SVGAGI. The V and J ends lost 2 bases and 6 bases respectively, with 10 bases between them. CDR3 in DNA: TGTGCCAGCAGTTACGGGGGGGGCCCTGAAGCTTTCTTT. Translating gives CASSYGGGPEAFF.

The chain carries TRBV4-3 and TRBJ2-1; D call uncertain. Germline V gene sequence: CDR1 LGHNA, CDR2 YSLEER. The CDR3 has 13 amino acids. Trimming left V 0 bases short and J 9 bases short, with 9 bases between. CDR3 loop: CASSQDLYREQFF. CDR3 coding DNA: TGCGCCAGCAGCCAAGATCTTTATCGTGAGCAGTTCTTC.

This sequence joins TRBV5-6 and TRBJ2-2; 13 nucleotides match TRBD2. Looked up from germline, CDR1 is SGHDT and CDR2 is YYEEEE. V gave up 4 bases and J gave up 2 bases; unmatched junction bases: 2. This CDR3 is built from 16 residues. CDR3 coding DNA: TGTGCCAGCAGCGGGGGACTAGCGGGAAACACCGGGGAGCTGTTTTTT. Amino acid sequence: CASSGGLAGNTGELFF.

The rearrangement links TRBV6-6 to TRBJ2-2; 9 bases are shared with TRBD2. The CDR3 loop spans 16 amino acids. With 6 bases clipped from V and 3 bases from J, the junction kept 8 bases outside the gene matches. In germline, CDR1 is MNHNY, CDR2 SVGAGI (reference sequence). CDR3 coding DNA: TGTGCCAGCAGCTACCGCCGGACTAGCGACACCGGGGAGCTGTTTTTT. Encoded protein: CASSYRRTSDTGELFF.

This chain links TRBV7-2 with TRBJ2-1; 12 bases are a match to TRBD2. The CDR3 length is 15 residues. Trimming cost V 5 bases and J 3 bases; bases outside gene matches: 2. Germline values: CDR1 SGHTA, CDR2 FQGNSA. This CDR3 reads CASSKLAGGYNEQFF. The CDR3 DNA is TGTGCCAGCAGCAAACTAGCGGGAGGCTACAATGAGCAGTTCTTC.

This clone was recorded once. The chain is built from TRBV7-2 and TRBJ2-1; 8 nucleotides agree with TRBD2. The CDR3 spans 15 residues. Germline V gene lookup returns CDR1 SGHTA and CDR2 FQGNSA. V was pared by 4 bases and J by 3 bases, with 5 bases of the junction left unmatched. The CDR3 sequence: CASSSSGSLYNEQFF. The CDR3 DNA follows: TGTGCCAGCAGCTCGAGCGGGAGTCTCTACAATGAGCAGTTCTTC.

V usage is TRBV7-9 and J usage is TRBJ2-1; D remains unclear. Germline values: CDR1 SEHNR, CDR2 FQNEAQ (reference sequence). Trimming removed 2 bases at V and 4 bases at J, with 6 bases between. The CDR3 length is 13 residues. This chain's CDR3 is CASSLSGYNEQFF. CDR3 sequence (DNA): TGTGCCAGCAGCTTATCCGGGTACAATGAGCAGTTCTTC. The entire variable domain, with the rest obtained from reference TRBV7-9 and TRBJ2-1, is as follows: DTGVSQNPRHKITKRGQNVTFRCDPISEHNRLYWYRQTLGQGPEFLTYFQNEAQLEKSRLLSDRFSAERPKGSFSTLEIQRTEQGDSAMYLCASSLSGYNEQFFGPGTRLTVL.

This clone occurred once. J is TRBJ2-7 and V is TRBV10-1, with 7 bases matching TRBD2. Germline values: CDR1 WNHNN, CDR2 SYGVQD (reference sequence). V trimming: 3 bases; J trimming: 0 bases; junction bases outside the gene matches: 8. This CDR3 has 16 amino acids. DNA of the CDR3: TGCGCCAGCAGTGATTTGCGGGGGTCTTCCTCCTACGAGCAGTACTTC. This translates into CASSDLRGSSSYEQYF.

CDR3 loop: CASSDTGSGANVLTF. Here the CDR3 DNA reads TGTGCCAGCAGTGACACGGGTTCAGGGGCCAACGTCCTGACTTTC. The gene calls are TRBV6-4 and TRBJ2-6; D unclear. The V end lost 2 bases, the J end lost 4 bases, and 9 bases lay between the germline ends. The CDR3 runs to 15 residues. CDR1 is MRHNA and CDR2 is SNTAGT in the germline V gene.

V usage is TRBV2 and J usage is TRBJ2-3; 8 nucleotides line up with TRBD2. The germline V gene encodes CDR1 SNHLY and CDR2 FYNNEI. The CDR3 length is 16 residues. Unmatched junction bases numbered 15, after V lost 7 bases and J lost 6 bases. The CDR3, as DNA: TGTGCCAGCACCCCACCGCCTGGGACTAGTTCTGATACGCAGTATTTT. It encodes CASTPPPGTSSDTQYF.

The genes are TRBV7-8 and TRBJ1-5, with 7 positions matching TRBD1. Trimming cost V 7 bases and J 7 bases; bases outside gene matches: 10. CDR3 length: 14 amino acids. CDR1 is SGHVS and CDR2 is FQNEAQ in the germline V gene. The CDR3 sequence: CASTFDRAKQPQHF. The CDR3 DNA follows: TGTGCCAGCACGTTCGACAGGGCGAAACAGCCCCAGCATTTT.